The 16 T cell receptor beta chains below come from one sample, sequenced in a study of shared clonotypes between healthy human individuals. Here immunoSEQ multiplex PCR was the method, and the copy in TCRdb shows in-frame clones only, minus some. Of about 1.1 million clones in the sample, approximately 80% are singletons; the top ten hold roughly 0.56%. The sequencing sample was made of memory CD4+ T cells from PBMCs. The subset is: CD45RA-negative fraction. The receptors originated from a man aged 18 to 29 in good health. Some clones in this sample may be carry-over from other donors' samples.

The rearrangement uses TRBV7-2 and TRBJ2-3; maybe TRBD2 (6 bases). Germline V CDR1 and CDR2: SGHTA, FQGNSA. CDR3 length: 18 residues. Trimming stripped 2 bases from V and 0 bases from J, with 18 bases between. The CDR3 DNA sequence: TGTGCCAGCAGCTTAATACGGGGTAGCGGATTTAGCACAGATACGCAGTATTTT. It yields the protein CASSLIRGSGFSTDTQYF.

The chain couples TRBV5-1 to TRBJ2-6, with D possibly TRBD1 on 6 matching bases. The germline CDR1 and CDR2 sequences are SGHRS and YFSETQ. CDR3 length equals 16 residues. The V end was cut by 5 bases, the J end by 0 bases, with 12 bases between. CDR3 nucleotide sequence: TGCGCCAGCAGTTCAACAGGGAGCTCTGGGGCCAACGTCCTGACTTTC. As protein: CASSSTGSSGANVLTF.

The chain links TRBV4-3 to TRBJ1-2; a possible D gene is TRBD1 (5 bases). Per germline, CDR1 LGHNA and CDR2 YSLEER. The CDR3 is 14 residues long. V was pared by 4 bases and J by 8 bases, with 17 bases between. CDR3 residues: CASSLWGGSGGYTF. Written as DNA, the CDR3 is TGCGCCAGCAGCCTCTGGGGGGGATCCGGCGGCTACACCTTC.

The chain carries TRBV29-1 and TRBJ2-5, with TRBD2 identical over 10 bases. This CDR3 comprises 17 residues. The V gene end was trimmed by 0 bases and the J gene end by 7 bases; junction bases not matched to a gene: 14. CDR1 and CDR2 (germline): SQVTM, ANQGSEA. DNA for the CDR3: TGCAGCGTTGAAGACCGGAACGGACTAGCGGTTCGTAGGACCCAGTACTTC. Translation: CSVEDRNGLAVRRTQYF.

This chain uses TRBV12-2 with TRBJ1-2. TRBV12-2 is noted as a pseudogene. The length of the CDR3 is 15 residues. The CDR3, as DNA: TGTGCAAGTCGCTTAGCGTCTATTAGAGGCTATGGCTACACCTTC. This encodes CASRLASIRGYGYTF.

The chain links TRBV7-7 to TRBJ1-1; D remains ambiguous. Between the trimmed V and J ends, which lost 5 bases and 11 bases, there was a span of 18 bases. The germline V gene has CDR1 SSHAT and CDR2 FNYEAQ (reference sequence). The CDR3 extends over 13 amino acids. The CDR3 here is CASSASPTSPAFF. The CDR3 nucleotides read TGTGCCAGCAGCGCTAGCCCCACTTCCCCGGCTTTCTTT.

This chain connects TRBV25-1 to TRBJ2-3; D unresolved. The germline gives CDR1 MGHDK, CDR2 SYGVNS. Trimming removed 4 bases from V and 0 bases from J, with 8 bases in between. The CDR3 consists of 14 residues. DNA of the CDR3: TGTGCCAGCAGTGGAGTTAGCAGCACAGATACGCAGTATTTT. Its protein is CASSGVSSTDTQYF.

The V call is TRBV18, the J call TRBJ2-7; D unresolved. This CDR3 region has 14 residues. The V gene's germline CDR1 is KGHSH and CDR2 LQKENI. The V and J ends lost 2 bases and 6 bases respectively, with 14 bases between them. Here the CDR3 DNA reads TGTGCCAGCTCACCAGGCTCAGGAATGGGCGAGCAGTACTTC. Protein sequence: CASSPGSGMGEQYF.

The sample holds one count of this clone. The CDR3 protein is CASSESLGLAGNNEQFF. The CDR3 DNA sequence: TGTGCCAGCAGTGAATCGCTAGGGCTAGCGGGTAACAATGAGCAGTTCTTC. This chain connects TRBV25-1 to TRBJ2-1; 8 bases match TRBD2. Germline V gene data show CDR1 as MGHDK and CDR2 as SYGVNS. Germline trimming cut 1 base from V and 5 bases from J; bases unmatched to any gene: 10. There are 17 residues in the CDR3. The whole variable domain, remainder taken from reference TRBV25-1 and TRBJ2-1, is EADIYQTPRYLVIGTGKKITLECSQTMGHDKMYWYQQDPGMELHLIHYSYGVNSTEKGDLSSESTVSRIRTEHFPLTLESARPSHTSQYLCASSESLGLAGNNEQFFGPGTRLTVL.

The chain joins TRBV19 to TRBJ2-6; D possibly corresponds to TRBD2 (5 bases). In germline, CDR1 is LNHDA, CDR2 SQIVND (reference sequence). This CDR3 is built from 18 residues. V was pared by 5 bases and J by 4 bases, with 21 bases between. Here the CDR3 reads CASSVSGIWANGANVLTF. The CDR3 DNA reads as TGTGCCAGTAGTGTATCGGGGATTTGGGCGAACGGGGCCAACGTCCTGACTTTC. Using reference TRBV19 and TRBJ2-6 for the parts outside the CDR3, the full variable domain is DGGITQSPKYLFRKEGQNVTLSCEQNLNHDAMYWYRQDPGQGLRLIYYSQIVNDFQKGDIAEGYSVSREKKESFPLTVTSAQKNPTAFYLCASSVSGIWANGANVLTFGAGSRLTVL.

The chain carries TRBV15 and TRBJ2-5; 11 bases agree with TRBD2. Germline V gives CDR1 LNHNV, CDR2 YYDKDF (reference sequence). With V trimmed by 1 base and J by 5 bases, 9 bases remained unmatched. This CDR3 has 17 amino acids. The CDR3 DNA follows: TGTGCCACCAGCAGAGCTTATCACTTAGCGGGAGGGGAGACCCAGTACTTC. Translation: CATSRAYHLAGGETQYF.

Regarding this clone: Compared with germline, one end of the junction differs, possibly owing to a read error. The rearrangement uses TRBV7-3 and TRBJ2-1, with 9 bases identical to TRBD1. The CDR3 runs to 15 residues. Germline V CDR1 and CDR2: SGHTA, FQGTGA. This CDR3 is CASSLTGGSVNEQFF. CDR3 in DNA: TGTGCCAGCAGCCTAACAGGGGGCTCGGTCAATGAGCAGTTCTTC.

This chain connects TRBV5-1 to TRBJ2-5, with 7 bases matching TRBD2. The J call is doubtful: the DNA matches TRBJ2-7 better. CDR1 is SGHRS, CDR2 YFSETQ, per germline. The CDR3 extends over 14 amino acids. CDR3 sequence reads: CASSLDPGGYEQYF. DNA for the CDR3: TGCGCCAGCAGCTTGGACCCGGGAGGCTACGAGCAGTACTTC.

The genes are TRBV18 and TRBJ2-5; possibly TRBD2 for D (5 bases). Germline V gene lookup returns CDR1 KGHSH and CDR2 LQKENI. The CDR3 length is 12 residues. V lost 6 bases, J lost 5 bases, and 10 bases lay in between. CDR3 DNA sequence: TGTGCCAGCTCCCCGGGGTCCGAGACCCAGTACTTC. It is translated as CASSPGSETQYF.

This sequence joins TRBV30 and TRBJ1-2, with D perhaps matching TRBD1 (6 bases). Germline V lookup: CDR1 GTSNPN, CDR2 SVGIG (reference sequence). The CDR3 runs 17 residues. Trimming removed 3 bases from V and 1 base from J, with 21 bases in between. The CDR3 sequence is CAWRGGGSARFNYGYTF. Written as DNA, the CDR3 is TGTGCCTGGAGAGGGGGGGGCAGTGCGCGTTTTAACTATGGCTACACCTTC.

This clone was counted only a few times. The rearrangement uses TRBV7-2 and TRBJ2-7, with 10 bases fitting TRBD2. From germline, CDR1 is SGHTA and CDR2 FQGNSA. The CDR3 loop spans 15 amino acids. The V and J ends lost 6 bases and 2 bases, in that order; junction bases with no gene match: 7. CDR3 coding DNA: TGTGCCAGCAGGGCTAGCGGGAGTCCGGCCTACGAGCAGTACTTC. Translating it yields CASRASGSPAYEQYF.